The sample holds many counts of the clone carrying this TCR beta chain. This sample is drawn from a study of blood T cell repertoires in COVID-19. For the study at large: Sources were T cells, B-cell-depleted T cells, or PBMCs; the material itself was cDNA or gDNA.

Libraries were prepared by immunoSEQ multiplex PCR; TCRdb keeps only in-frame clonotypes and omits some of them. In the table there are 200,000 to 250,000 clones, about 83% of which are singletons. The V end lost 6 bases, the J end lost 7 bases, and 13 bases lay between the germline ends. Germline V gives CDR1 SEHNR, CDR2 FQNEAQ (reference sequence). The CDR3 has 12 amino acids. The participants were between about 18 and 90 years old and came from fewer than 25 US areas. Two negative PCRs, clearance, or symptom resolution characterized the recovered Cohort 3 donors. The TCR was taken from a middle-aged woman who had recovered from COVID-19. The sample consisted of PBMCs or T cells enriched from blood (not recorded which). This sequence joins TRBV7-9 and TRBJ2-7, with D maybe TRBD2 (6 bases). CDR3 DNA sequence: TGTGCCAGCAGTTACAACCGGGGGGAGCAGTACTTC. It specifies CASSYNRGEQYF.